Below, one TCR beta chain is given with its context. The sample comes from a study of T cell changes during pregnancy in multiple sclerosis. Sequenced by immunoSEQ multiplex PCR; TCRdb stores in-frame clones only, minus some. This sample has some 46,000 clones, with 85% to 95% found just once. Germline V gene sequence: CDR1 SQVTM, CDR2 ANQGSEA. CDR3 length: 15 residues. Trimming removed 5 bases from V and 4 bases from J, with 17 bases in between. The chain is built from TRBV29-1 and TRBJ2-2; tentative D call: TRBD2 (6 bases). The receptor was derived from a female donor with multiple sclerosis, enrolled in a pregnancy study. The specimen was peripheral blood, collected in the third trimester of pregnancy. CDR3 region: CSVIPPTSGTGELFF. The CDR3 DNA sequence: TGCAGCGTTATACCCCCGACTAGTGGCACCGGGGAGCTGTTTTTT.